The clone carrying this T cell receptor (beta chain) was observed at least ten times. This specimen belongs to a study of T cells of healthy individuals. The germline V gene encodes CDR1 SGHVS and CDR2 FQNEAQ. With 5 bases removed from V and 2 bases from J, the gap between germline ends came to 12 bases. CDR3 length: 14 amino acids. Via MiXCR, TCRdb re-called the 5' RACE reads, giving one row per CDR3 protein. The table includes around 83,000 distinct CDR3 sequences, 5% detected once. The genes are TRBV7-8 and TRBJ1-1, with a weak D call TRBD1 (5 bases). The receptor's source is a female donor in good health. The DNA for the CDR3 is TGTGCCAGCAGCGCCGGGGCAGACAACACTGAAGCTTTCTTT. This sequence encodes CASSAGADNTEAFF.